These 11 T cell receptor beta chains originate from one sample sequenced in a study of shared clonotypes between healthy human individuals. The table came from immunoSEQ multiplex PCR; TCRdb's copy has only in-frame clones and leaves some out. The sample shows around 700,000 clones, around four fifths of them seen only once. Sequencing used memory CD4+ T cells sorted from blood. Subset described: CD45RA-negative fraction. All receptors derive from a woman aged 25 to 39 in good health.

The genes are TRBV10-3 and TRBJ2-2, with TRBD2 identical over 7 bases. Germline V lookup: CDR1 ENHRY, CDR2 SYGVKD. Germline trimming cut 3 bases from V and 7 bases from J; bases unmatched to any gene: 17. The CDR3 runs 18 residues. The CDR3 spells CAISERLAVDGKSGELFF. DNA of the CDR3: TGTGCCATCAGTGAAAGACTAGCAGTTGACGGGAAGAGCGGGGAGCTGTTTTTT.

The V gene is TRBV2, the J gene TRBJ2-7; D perhaps matches TRBD1 (6 bases). This CDR3 is built from 14 residues. Germline values: CDR1 SNHLY, CDR2 FYNNEI. The V gene lost 6 bases and the J gene lost 6 bases, with 18 bases spanning the gap. CDR3 DNA sequence: TGTGCCAGCAGGGACAGCCTCGCTTCCAGCGAGCAGTACTTC. Translating gives CASRDSLASSEQYF.

The J gene is TRBJ2-1, the V gene TRBV6-1; a weak D match, TRBD1 (6 bases). This CDR3 is built from 11 residues. The germline CDR1 and CDR2 sequences are MNHNS and SASEGT. Trimming shortened V by 7 bases and J by 7 bases, and 8 bases separated the two germline ends. The CDR3 here is CASKQGNEQFF. The CDR3 DNA reads as TGTGCCAGCAAACAGGGAAATGAGCAGTTCTTC.

Concerning this clone: The sample holds other DNA sequences that translate to the same CDR3. This chain links TRBV28 with TRBJ1-3; no clear D gene. Trimming took off 4 bases at V and 0 bases at J, with 10 bases between the two ends. Germline CDR1 and CDR2: MDHEN and SYDVKM. The CDR3 loop spans 15 amino acids. This CDR3 reads CASSWRRSSGNTIYF. Written as DNA, the CDR3 is TGTGCCAGCAGTTGGCGGAGATCCTCTGGAAACACCATATATTTT.

This clone was recorded a few times. V usage is TRBV5-1 and J usage is TRBJ2-7, with D possibly matching TRBD1 (5 bases). V lost 4 bases and J 3 bases, leaving 20 bases between the germline ends. This CDR3 is 16 amino acids long. The germline V gene has CDR1 SGHRS and CDR2 YFSETQ. CDR3 amino acids: CASSEGQIGNSYEQYF. CDR3 sequence (DNA): TGCGCCAGCAGCGAAGGACAAATCGGTAATAGCTACGAGCAGTACTTC.

This clone was counted only a few times. The chain employs TRBV28 and TRBJ1-5, with D hard to call. Trimming took off 3 bases at V and 0 bases at J, with 12 bases between the two ends. The CDR3 runs to 16 residues. Germline V lookup: CDR1 MDHEN, CDR2 SYDVKM. In nucleotides, the CDR3 is TGTGCCAGCAGTTTGTGGGAGATCTATAGCAATCAGCCCCAGCATTTT. Translation gives CASSLWEIYSNQPQHF.

The chain carries TRBV13 and TRBJ1-4, with D perhaps matching TRBD1 (6 bases). The germline V and J ends were trimmed by 2 bases and 0 bases, with 19 bases remaining between them. This CDR3 comprises 19 residues. Germline V gives CDR1 PRHDT, CDR2 FYEKMQ (reference sequence). CDR3 region: CASSLRPTGPFATNEKLFF. The CDR3 coding sequence is TGTGCCAGCAGCTTACGACCTACAGGGCCTTTTGCAACTAATGAAAAACTGTTTTTT.

The J gene is TRBJ2-3, the V gene TRBV7-9; perhaps TRBD2 as D (5 bases). The CDR3 contains 15 residues. Trimming took 8 bases from V and 6 from J, leaving 21 bases between them. Germline assignment: CDR1 SEHNR and CDR2 FQNEAQ (reference sequence). The CDR3, as DNA: TGTGCCAGCTCCTTCGGCCGGGGTGATTGGGATACGCAGTATTTT. It translates to CASSFGRGDWDTQYF.

This clone was recorded many times. V and J are TRBV7-9 and TRBJ1-1; D is uncertain. The CDR3 extends over 13 amino acids. CDR1 is SEHNR and CDR2 is FQNEAQ in the germline V gene (reference sequence). The V and J ends lost 5 bases and 4 bases respectively, with 11 bases between them. This CDR3 reads CASSQEATTEAFF. The CDR3 bases are TGTGCCAGCAGCCAGGAGGCGACCACTGAAGCTTTCTTT. Drawing the rest from reference TRBV7-9 and TRBJ1-1, the complete variable domain is DTGVSQNPRHKITKRGQNVTFRCDPISEHNRLYWYRQTLGQGPEFLTYFQNEAQLEKSRLLSDRFSAERPKGSFSTLEIQRTEQGDSAMYLCASSQEATTEAFFGQGTRLTVV.

This clone was seen a few times. V is TRBV7-9 and J is TRBJ2-7; 7 bases align to TRBD1. Germline V gene sequence: CDR1 SEHNR, CDR2 FQNEAQ (reference sequence). V lost 3 bases, J lost 3 bases, and 5 bases stayed unmatched. The CDR3 loop spans 14 amino acids. As DNA, the CDR3 is TGTGCCAGCAGCTTTTCAGGGGGTAACTACGAGCAGTACTTC. This codes for CASSFSGGNYEQYF.

This rearrangement joins TRBV18 to TRBJ2-6; D unclear. Germline loops: CDR1 KGHSH, CDR2 LQKENI. V was trimmed by 3 bases and J by 0 bases, leaving 6 bases between them. This CDR3 has 15 amino acids. In DNA form, the CDR3 reads TGTGCCAGCTCACCGAGTCCCTCTGGGGCCAACGTCCTGACTTTC. It is translated as CASSPSPSGANVLTF.